This T cell receptor (beta chain) emerged from a study of cytomegalovirus exposure and HLA in healthy donors (dated by TCRdb to 2015 to 2018). Regarding the study in general: In an earlier analysis of fewer than 750 of the donors, under 300 Gb of sequence data and 117 million unique TCR beta sequences from about 179 million T cells were reported. The study combined high-throughput TCR immunosequencing, statistical association of individual TCRs with disease status, and machine learning to predict cytomegalovirus infection status. Along with the approximately 700-subject first cohort, a separate validation cohort of approximately 110 different subjects was used. Of the roughly 400 genotyped donors, roughly 85% fell in the genetic ancestry cluster associated with self-reported Caucasian donors. Across some 400 genotyped donors of the cohort, an average of about 220,000 unique TCR beta nucleotide sequences per donor were sequenced, and roughly a sixth of those sequences were non-productive. Typing coverage differed by locus: A, B, C, DRB1 and DQB1 were typed in roughly 620-630 donors, DQA1 in approximately 520, DPA1 in 606, and DPB1 in roughly 470. An earlier analysis of a few hundred of the donors applied high-throughput TCR beta sequencing to assess whether each TCR beta V gene segment acted as functional or pseudogenic. Using immunosequencing, the study profiled T cell repertoires from 500 to 800 subjects and related those repertoires to cytomegalovirus serostatus. Four to six DR-DQ haplotypes were handled as single units for association and clustering because linkage in the cohort was strong. The study aimed to test whether signatures of past pathogen exposure could be identified by cataloging public T cell receptors. Every discovery cohort repertoire had been produced on one sequencing platform. An early release that covered 640 HLA-typed donors contained about 300 gigabases of sequencing data and 85 million to 100 million unique TCR sequences. Both class I and class II loci were covered by HLA typing, at four-digit resolution. In the later analysis, no new phenotypic data were used to find candidate immune exposures; instead, reliance was placed on TCR beta sequences and their occurrence across donors. A later genetic analysis took genome-wide SNP genotypes for about 55% of the 666 donors and used that subset as a discovery cohort. Donor age, sex, ethnicity and CMV serostatus were compiled alongside the repertoire data. In a later analysis, previously published TCR beta repertoires from about 640 donors were re-analyzed and high-resolution HLA genotyping was added so that TCR occurrence patterns could be studied.

Worth noting for this clone: Its target antigen remains unknown. Within one base of it there is no much larger clone, and no base qualities were kept.

Library preparation was by the immunoSEQ multiplex PCR assay. For the multiplex PCR, a mixture combining 60 forward primers for TCR Vbeta segments and 13 reverse primers for TCR Jbeta segments was used. The CDR3 region of rearranged TCR beta genes was amplified from genomic DNA with a multiplex PCR assay. Amplified TCR beta libraries were sequenced as 87-base-pair reads on the Illumina HiSeq System. The study's processing was this. In a later analysis, 80 million or so unique TCR beta chains were counted across the 500 to 850 repertoires, and about 9.9 million of these chains were shared by at least two donors. Raw reads were error-corrected and collapsed into unique sequences with a nearest-neighbor algorithm that merged closely related sequences to remove PCR and sequencing errors. V, D and J gene segments were assigned by aligning CDR3 sequences to IMGT reference sequences. For a sequence to be retained, a match of at least six nucleotides was required to both a V gene segment and a J gene segment. A rearrangement counted as productive if the CDR3 had no stop codons and remained in frame with V and J, and every other rearrangement counted as non-productive. Following IMGT convention, CDR3 was defined as the stretch from the second conserved V-encoded cysteine up to the conserved J-encoded phenylalanine. In an earlier analysis of around 640 of the donors, sequences lacking an unambiguous match to a single V gene segment were excluded. An earlier analysis of fewer than 750 of the donors classified V segments as functional when productive rearrangements were above 56.7% and as segregating when the standard deviation between donors was above 5%. To diagnose cytomegalovirus status from the catalog of TCR beta chain sequences, a statistical classification framework was built. A later analysis assigned V and J genes by comparing TCR nucleotide sequences with IMGT/GENE-DB human TR gene sequences. In a later analysis, CDR3 sequences and most-parsimonious VDJ recombination scenarios were assigned using the TCRdist pipeline. In a later analysis, every TCR beta chain was defined by the combination of its CDR3 amino acid sequence and its V-gene family, and reads without a unique V-gene family were dropped. As a way to deal with suspected cross-contamination and a sequencing artifact, a later analysis dropped approximately 590 nucleotide sequences that were highly shared and had low generation probability. In a later analysis, a clonal expansion index for each public chain was calculated from normalized within-repertoire ranks of inferred template counts. A later analysis computed generation probabilities with a VDJ recombination model fitted to out-of-frame rearrangements, and checked the results against IGoR. In a later analysis, TCR-TCR, TCR-HLA and TCR-CMV co-occurrence was scored with hypergeometric tests, and a repertoire-size bias correction was applied to TCR pairs. A later analysis estimated false discovery rates by permuting HLA or CMV assignments 20 times. A later analysis grouped co-occurring TCRs with DBSCAN, adding TCRdist sequence similarity when clustering within HLA-allele-positive subsets. Co-occurrence clustering excluded repertoires with fewer than 30,000 or more than 120,000 public chains, plus five with anomalous nucleotide sharing. The immuneACCESS repertoire file appears here via TCRdb, limited to in-frame rearrangements. These files lack a portion of the clones; in checked studies, under half of the deficit traces to unresolved V genes, and the cause of the others is not known. That table gives V, J and clone size, and the DNA gave D and trimming. The sample table records 100,000 to 140,000 clones; 77% of these occur just once. The ten most abundant clones make up roughly 3.9% of the sample.

According to the germline V gene, CDR1 reads MNHNS and CDR2 reads SASEGT. Deletion took 6 bases off V and 3 bases off J, with a span of 14 bases between the germline ends. The CDR3 goes from the cysteine to the phenylalanine over 14 residues. The DNA shown is the 42-base CDR3, in frame from base 1. Study-wide findings and limitations: The classifier was reported to diagnose cytomegalovirus status with high specificity and sensitivity in both the original cohort and the validation cohort. In a later genetic analysis, a missense DCLRE1C variant was associated with V-gene and J-gene trimming of TCR beta chains, and the association was replicated in an independent cohort. Specific HLA alleles were associated with 16,951 TCR beta sequences at a false discovery rate of 0.05 in a later analysis. Some IMGT-functional V segments, including TRBV6-2 and TRBV6-3, could not be told apart with the 87-base-pair reads, so those segments were excluded. For the cohort, immune exposure information was limited to CMV serostatus. In an earlier analysis of some 540 of the donors, most TCR beta V segments appeared in productive rearrangements about 87% or about 30% of the time, broadly matching IMGT annotations. In a later analysis, most CMV-associated TCR beta chains were found to appear HLA-restricted, with HLA associations seemingly driven largely by CMV exposure. In a later analysis, HLA-associated TCR beta chains were found to be more clonally expanded and to have lower generation probabilities than equally common non-associated chains. Because HLA typing was unavailable for some donors at each locus, only the typed subset was used in association tests. A further reported finding was that TCR beta sequences accurately predicted the HLA-A and HLA-B alleles for most subjects in the first cohort. It was suggested by the authors that the approach could potentially be generalized to other disease states and immunological phenotypes. Most TCR sequences were seen in very few donors, while some public TCRs were found in many individuals. The cohort was sequenced for TCR beta chains only, and without alpha or paired-chain data the features that could be detected were limited. Assigning TCR associations to individual alleles was difficult when HLA alleles, especially DR and DQ, strongly co-occurred. Compared with the approximately 600-donor mean, donors in an Asian-associated ancestry cluster had fewer N-insertions in productive TCRs, according to a later genetic analysis. Correlated functional status among segregating V segments might be attributable to linkage disequilibrium, but an unknown experimental factor could not be ruled out. Sequencing depth was assumed to be roughly uniform across donors in the presence/absence analyses, though that assumption may not hold. According to a later analysis, parvovirus B19, influenza, CMV and Epstein-Barr virus appeared linked to several top co-occurrence clusters. A few of the identified cytomegalovirus-associated TCR beta chains were confirmed in vitro to be specific for cytomegalovirus antigens. A later analysis found that TCR association rates varied across HLA loci, with DRB1 alleles showing the most associated TCRs and HLA-C alleles the fewest. A cluster of highly shared sequence variants was judged likely to be a technical artifact of the sequencing pipeline. Because counts were too low, roughly 18 rarely observed V segments, including chromosome 9 orphons, were left out of the earlier analysis of 587 of the donors. In the study, around 150 TCR beta chains were listed as associated with cytomegalovirus.

The cohort comprised some 680 healthy bone marrow donors. At the time of sampling, all cohort members were nominally healthy, though unrecorded immune exposures were likely present. The donor tested CMV seronegative and was one of the 352 seronegative cohort members. Every donor gave a peripheral blood sample, and the peripheral blood mononuclear cells from that sample were used for TCR beta sequencing. Genomic DNA was extracted from the blood cell samples with the Qiagen DNeasy Blood Extraction Kit. The sequencing input was PBMCs. The V and J segments used are TRBV6-1 and TRBJ1-1; TRBD1 is a possible D gene, resting on 5 matching bases. The clonotype was recovered from a male donor in good health and CMV-seronegative. The CDR3 protein: CASRDGPGYTEAFF. DNA sequence: TGTGCCAGCAGGGACGGGCCAGGGTACACTGAAGCTTTCTTT.